What follows describes a single TCR beta chain. Produced via immunoSEQ multiplex PCR; TCRdb's table is partial and in-frame only. The sample lists some 140,000 clones, approximately 90% seen once, with 10% to 14% in the top ten. The sample comes from a study of cytotoxic CD8 clonotypes in ibrutinib-treated CLL. Germline assignment: CDR1 SGDLS and CDR2 YYNGEE. Trimming took 3 bases from V and 10 from J; bases not matched to a gene: 9. The CDR3 is made up of 15 amino acids. The rearrangement joins TRBV9 to TRBJ2-2, with 10 bases fitting TRBD2. The TCR sequence derives from a human donor with chronic lymphocytic leukemia. The specimen was PBMCs, collected after 12 months of ibrutinib treatment. CDR3 amino acids: CASSDSGRRAEELFF. The DNA of the CDR3 is TGTGCCAGCAGCGATAGCGGGAGGCGGGCGGAGGAGCTGTTTTTT.